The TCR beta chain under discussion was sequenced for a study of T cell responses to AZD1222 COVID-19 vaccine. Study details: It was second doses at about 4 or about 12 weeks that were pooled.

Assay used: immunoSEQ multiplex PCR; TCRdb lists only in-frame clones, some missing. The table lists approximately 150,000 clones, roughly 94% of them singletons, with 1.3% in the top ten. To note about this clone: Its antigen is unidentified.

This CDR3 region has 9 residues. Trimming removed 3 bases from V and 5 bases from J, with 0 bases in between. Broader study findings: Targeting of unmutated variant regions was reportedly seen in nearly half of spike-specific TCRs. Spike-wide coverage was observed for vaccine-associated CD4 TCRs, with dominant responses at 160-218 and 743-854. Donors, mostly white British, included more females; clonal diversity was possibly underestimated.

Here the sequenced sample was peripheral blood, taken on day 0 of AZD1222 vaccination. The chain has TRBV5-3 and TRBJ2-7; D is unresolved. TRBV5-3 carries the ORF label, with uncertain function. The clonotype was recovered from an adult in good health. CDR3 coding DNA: TGTGCCAGAAGCTACGAGCAGTACGTC. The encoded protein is CARSYEQYV.